Given below is one TCR beta chain in context. Its antigen remains unknown. This sample is part of a study of cytomegalovirus exposure and HLA in healthy donors. Findings and limits, study-wide: TCR clusters originating in the first cohort tended to co-occur in the 110 or so validation repertoires, according to a later analysis.

The table came from immunoSEQ multiplex PCR; TCRdb's copy has only in-frame clones and leaves some out. Among around 150,000 clones, more than 85% were seen once, and the ten largest hold about 0.64%. The CDR3 runs to 18 residues. Unmatched junction bases numbered 16, after V lost 5 bases and J lost 4 bases. Germline V gene lookup returns CDR1 SGHAT and CDR2 FQNNGV. Sequencing was performed on PBMCs. The TCR was taken from a man aged 18 to 29 in good health and CMV-seronegative. The chain carries TRBV11-2 and TRBJ1-1; 10 nucleotides line up with TRBD1. The CDR3 loop is CASSPQGQGWSGFTEAFF. DNA for the CDR3: TGTGCCAGCAGCCCCCAGGGACAGGGGTGGAGTGGGTTCACTGAAGCTTTCTTT.